The present T cell receptor beta chain was sequenced within a study of neoadjuvant anti-PD-1 for oral cavity cancer. The study's findings and limits: PBMC Gini-index clonality exceeded responders' in non-responders post-nivolumab. Only a few patients per response group were TCR-analyzed; validation needed. Higher pretreatment Treg/Th17 ratios tracked higher pretreatment blood clonality.

Per the germline V gene, CDR1 is SGHTA and CDR2 is FQGTGA. V lost 1 base and J lost 5; bases outside the gene matches: 1. This CDR3 region has 13 residues. Comments on this clone: Its specificity is unknown.

Noted time point: after neoadjuvant nivolumab, at surgical resection. The protocol was immunoSEQ multiplex PCR, while the TCRdb copy is restricted to in-frame clones and leaves out a portion. The data show over 11,000 clones, about 73% seen once. This sequence originates from a person aged 40 to 85 with oral cavity squamous cell carcinoma. This chain uses TRBV7-3 with TRBJ2-5; 7 positions agree with TRBD1. This material consisted of PBMCs, taken after nivolumab (anti-PD-1) treatment. In nucleotides, the CDR3 is TGTGCCAGCAGCTTAAACAGGGGTGAGACCCAGTACTTC. Residues: CASSLNRGETQYF. Full variable domain (outside the CDR3, taken from reference TRBV7-3 and TRBJ2-5): GAGVSQTPSNKVTEKGKYVELRCDPISGHTALYWYRQSLGQGPEFLIYFQGTGAADDSGLPNDRFFAVRPEGSVSTLKIQRTERGDSAVYLCASSLNRGETQYFGPGTRLLVL.